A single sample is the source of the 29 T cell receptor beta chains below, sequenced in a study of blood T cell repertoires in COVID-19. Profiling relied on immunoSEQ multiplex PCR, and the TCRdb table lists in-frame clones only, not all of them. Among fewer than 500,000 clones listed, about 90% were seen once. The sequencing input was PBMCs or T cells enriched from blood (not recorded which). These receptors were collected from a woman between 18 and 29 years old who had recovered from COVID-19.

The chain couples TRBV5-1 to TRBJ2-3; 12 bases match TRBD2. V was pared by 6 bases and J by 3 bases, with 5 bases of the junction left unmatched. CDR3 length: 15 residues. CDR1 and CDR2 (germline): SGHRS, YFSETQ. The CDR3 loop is CASTPGLAGTDTQYF. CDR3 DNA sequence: TGCGCCAGCACCCCTGGACTAGCGGGGACAGATACGCAGTATTTT.

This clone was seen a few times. The CDR3, as DNA: TGTGCCAGCAGTCCCCCGCGGGGTCACTCCTACAATGAGCAGTTCTTC. Residues: CASSPPRGHSYNEQFF. The chain links TRBV3-1 (or the pseudogene TRBV3-2) to TRBJ2-1, with D possibly being TRBD2 (6 bases). CDR1 is LGHDT, CDR2 YNNKEL, per germline (reference sequence). The V and J ends lost 6 bases and 0 bases respectively, with 15 bases between them. This CDR3 contains 16 residues.

The CDR3 loop reads CSAEQGYTEAFF. The DNA of the CDR3 is TGCAGCGCCGAACAGGGGTACACTGAAGCTTTCTTT. This chain uses TRBV29-1 with TRBJ1-1; 7 bases align to TRBD1. CDR1 is SQVTM, CDR2 ANQGSEA, per germline. The CDR3 is made up of 12 amino acids. J gave up 3 bases and V 7 bases, and 5 bases lay outside the gene matches.

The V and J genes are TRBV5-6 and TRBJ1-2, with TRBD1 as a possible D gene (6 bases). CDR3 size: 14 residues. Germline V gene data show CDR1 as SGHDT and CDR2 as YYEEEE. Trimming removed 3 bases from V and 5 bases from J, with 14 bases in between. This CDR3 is CASSSGGMGYGYTF. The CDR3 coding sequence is TGTGCCAGCAGCTCTGGGGGCATGGGGTATGGCTACACCTTC.

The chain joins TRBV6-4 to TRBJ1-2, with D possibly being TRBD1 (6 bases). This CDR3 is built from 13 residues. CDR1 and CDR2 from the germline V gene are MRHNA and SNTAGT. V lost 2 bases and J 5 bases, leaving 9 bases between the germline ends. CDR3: CASSDDRSYGYTF. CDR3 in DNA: TGTGCCAGCAGTGACGACAGGAGTTATGGCTACACCTTC.

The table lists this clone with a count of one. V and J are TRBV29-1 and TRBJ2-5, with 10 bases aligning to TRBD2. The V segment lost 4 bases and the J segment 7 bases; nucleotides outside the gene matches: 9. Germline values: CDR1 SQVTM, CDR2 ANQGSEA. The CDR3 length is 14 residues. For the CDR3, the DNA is TGCAGCGTTGTGGTAGCGGGGGGCCTCGGGACCCAGTACTTC. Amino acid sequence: CSVVVAGGLGTQYF.

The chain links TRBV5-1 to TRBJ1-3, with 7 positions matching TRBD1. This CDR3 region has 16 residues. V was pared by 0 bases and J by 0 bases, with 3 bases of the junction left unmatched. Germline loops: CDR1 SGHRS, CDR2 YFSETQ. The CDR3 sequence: CASSLEQGSSGNTIYF. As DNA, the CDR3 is TGCGCCAGCAGCTTGGAACAGGGGAGCTCTGGAAACACCATATATTTT.

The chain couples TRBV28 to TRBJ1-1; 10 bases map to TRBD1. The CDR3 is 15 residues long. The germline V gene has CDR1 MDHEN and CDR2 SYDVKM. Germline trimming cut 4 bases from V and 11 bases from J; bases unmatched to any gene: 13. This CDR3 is CASSYLGTGALGAFF. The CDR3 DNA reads TGTGCCAGCAGTTATCTAGGGACAGGGGCCCTGGGGGCTTTCTTT.

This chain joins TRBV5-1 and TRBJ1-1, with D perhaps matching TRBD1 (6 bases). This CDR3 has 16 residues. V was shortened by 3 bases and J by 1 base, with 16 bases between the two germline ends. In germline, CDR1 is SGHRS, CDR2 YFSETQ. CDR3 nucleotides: TGCGCCAGCAGCTCCTTCGACAGGACCCAGAACACTGAAGCTTTCTTT. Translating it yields CASSSFDRTQNTEAFF. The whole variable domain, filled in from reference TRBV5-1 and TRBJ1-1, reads KAGVTQTPRYLIKTRGQQVTLSCSPISGHRSVSWYQQTPGQGLQFLFEYFSETQRNKGNFPGRFSGRQFSNSRSEMNVSTLELGDSALYLCASSSFDRTQNTEAFFGQGTRLTVV.

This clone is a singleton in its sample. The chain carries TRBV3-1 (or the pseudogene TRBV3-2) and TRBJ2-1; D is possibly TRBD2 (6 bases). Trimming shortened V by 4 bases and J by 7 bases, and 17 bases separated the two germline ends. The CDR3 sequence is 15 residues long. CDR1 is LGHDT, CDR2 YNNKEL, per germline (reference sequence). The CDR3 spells CASSLDSTSRNEQFF. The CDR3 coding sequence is TGTGCCAGCAGCCTAGACTCAACTAGCAGGAATGAGCAGTTCTTC.

DNA of the CDR3: TGTGCCAGCGTGGACAGGGGGGACCAGCCCCAGCATTTT. Translation gives CASVDRGDQPQHF. The chain couples TRBV7-8 to TRBJ1-5, with 10 bases aligning to TRBD1. V was pared by 8 bases and J by 7 bases, with 5 bases of the junction left unmatched. The CDR3 consists of 13 residues. Germline V gene data show CDR1 as SGHVS and CDR2 as FQNEAQ.

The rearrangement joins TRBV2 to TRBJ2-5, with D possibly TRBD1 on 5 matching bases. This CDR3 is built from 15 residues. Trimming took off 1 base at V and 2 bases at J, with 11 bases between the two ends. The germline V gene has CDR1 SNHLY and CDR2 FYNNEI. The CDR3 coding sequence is TGTGCCAGCAGTGAAGTTGGTGGGGCGCAAGAGACCCAGTACTTC. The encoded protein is CASSEVGGAQETQYF.

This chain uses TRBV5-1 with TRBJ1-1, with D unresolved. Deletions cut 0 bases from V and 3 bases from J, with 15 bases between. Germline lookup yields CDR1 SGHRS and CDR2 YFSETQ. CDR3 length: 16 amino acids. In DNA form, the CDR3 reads TGCGCCAGCAGCTTGGAAGAGGGCCTTGGGGACACTGAAGCTTTCTTT. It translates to CASSLEEGLGDTEAFF.

CDR3 residues: CASSLGRGEAFF. In nucleotides, the CDR3 is TGTGCCAGCAGCTTGGGAAGGGGTGAAGCTTTCTTT. The rearrangement joins TRBV5-6 to TRBJ1-1; perhaps TRBD1 as D (5 bases). The germline V gene encodes CDR1 SGHDT and CDR2 YYEEEE. The CDR3 is made up of 12 amino acids. V was shortened by 0 bases and J by 7 bases, with 7 bases between the two germline ends.

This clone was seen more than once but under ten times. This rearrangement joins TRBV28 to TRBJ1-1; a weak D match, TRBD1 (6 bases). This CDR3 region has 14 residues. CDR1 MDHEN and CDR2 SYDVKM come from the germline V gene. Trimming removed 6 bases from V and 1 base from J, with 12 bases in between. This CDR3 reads CASSPTGRNTEAFF. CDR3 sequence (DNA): TGTGCCAGCAGCCCGACAGGAAGGAACACTGAAGCTTTCTTT.

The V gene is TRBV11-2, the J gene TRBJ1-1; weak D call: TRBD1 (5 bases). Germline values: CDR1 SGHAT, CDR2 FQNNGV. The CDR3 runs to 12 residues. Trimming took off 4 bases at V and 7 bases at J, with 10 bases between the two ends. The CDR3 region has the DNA TGTGCCAGCAGCTGGGGCGGGGATGAAGCTTTCTTT. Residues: CASSWGGDEAFF.

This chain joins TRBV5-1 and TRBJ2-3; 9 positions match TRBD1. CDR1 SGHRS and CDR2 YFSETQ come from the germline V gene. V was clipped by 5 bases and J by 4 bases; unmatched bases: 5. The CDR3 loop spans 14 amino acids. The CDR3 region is CASRVDRGADTQYF. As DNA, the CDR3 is TGCGCCAGCAGAGTGGACAGGGGTGCAGATACGCAGTATTTT.

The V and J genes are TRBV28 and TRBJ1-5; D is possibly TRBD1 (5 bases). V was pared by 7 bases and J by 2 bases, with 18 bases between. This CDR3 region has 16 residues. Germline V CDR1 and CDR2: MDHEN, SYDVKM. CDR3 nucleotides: TGTGCCAGCACCGAGCGGGGGGGTCTGGGCAATCAGCCCCAGCATTTT. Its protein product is CASTERGGLGNQPQHF.

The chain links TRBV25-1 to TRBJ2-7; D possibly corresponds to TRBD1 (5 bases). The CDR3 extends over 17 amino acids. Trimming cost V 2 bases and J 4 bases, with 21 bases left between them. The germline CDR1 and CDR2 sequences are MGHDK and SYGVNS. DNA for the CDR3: TGTGCCAGCAGTGAAACTGACGGACACCCGCCCCTTTACGAGCAGTACTTC. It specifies CASSETDGHPPLYEQYF.

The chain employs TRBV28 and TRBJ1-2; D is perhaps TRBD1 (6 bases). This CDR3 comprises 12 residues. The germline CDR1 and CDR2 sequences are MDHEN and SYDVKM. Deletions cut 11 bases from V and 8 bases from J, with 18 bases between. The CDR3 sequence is CALQDRNGGYTF. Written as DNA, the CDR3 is TGTGCCCTTCAGGACAGAAATGGGGGCTACACCTTC.

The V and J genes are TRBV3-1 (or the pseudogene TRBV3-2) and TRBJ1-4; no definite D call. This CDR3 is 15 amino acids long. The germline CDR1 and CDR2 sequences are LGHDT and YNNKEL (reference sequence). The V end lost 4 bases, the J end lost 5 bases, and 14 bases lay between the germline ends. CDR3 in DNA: TGTGCCAGCAGCCTCGAGGGTCCCTCAAATGAAAAACTGTTTTTT. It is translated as CASSLEGPSNEKLFF.

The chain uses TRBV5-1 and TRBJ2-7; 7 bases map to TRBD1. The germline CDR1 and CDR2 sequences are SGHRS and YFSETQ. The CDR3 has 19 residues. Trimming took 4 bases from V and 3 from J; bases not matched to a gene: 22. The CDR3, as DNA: TGCGCCAGCAGCCCGGGAATGACCCCTCTCCGGGACAGAGACTACGAGCAGTACTTC. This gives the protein CASSPGMTPLRDRDYEQYF.

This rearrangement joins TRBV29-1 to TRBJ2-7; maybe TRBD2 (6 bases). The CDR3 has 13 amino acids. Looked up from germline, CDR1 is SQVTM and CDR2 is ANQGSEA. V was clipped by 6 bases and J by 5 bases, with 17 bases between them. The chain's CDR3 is CSVWGVRPDEQYF. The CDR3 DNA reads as TGCAGCGTGTGGGGGGTCAGGCCCGACGAGCAGTACTTC.

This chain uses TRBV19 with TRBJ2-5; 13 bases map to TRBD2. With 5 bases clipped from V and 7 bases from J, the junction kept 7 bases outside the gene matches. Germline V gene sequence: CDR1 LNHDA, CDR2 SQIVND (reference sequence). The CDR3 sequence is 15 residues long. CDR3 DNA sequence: TGTGCCAGTAGTCAGGGGACTAGCGGGGCCGGGACCCAGTACTTC. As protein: CASSQGTSGAGTQYF.

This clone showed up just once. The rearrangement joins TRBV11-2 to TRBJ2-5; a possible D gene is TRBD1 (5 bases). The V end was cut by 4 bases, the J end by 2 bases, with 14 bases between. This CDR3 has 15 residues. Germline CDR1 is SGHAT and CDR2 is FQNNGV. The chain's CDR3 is CASSSGQIGQETQYF. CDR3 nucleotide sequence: TGTGCCAGCAGCTCTGGACAAATAGGGCAAGAGACCCAGTACTTC.

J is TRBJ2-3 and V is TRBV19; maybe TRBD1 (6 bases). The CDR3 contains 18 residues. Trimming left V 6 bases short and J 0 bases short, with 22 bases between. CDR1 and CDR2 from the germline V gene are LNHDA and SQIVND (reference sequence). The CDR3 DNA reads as TGTGCCAGTAGAGGGCCCCAGGGGCAGCGCTCTAGCACAGATACGCAGTATTTT. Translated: CASRGPQGQRSSTDTQYF. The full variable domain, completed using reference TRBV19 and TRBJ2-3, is DGGITQSPKYLFRKEGQNVTLSCEQNLNHDAMYWYRQDPGQGLRLIYYSQIVNDFQKGDIAEGYSVSREKKESFPLTVTSAQKNPTAFYLCASRGPQGQRSSTDTQYFGPGTRLTVL.

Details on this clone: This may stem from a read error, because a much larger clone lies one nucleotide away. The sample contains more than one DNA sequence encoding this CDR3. This CDR3 is CASSLSAGGNQPQHF. Written as DNA, the CDR3 is TGTGCCAGCAGTTTATCTGCGGGCGGCAATCAGCCCCAGCATTTT. This rearrangement joins TRBV27 to TRBJ1-5, with D uncertain. CDR1 and CDR2 (germline): MNHEY, SMNVEV (reference sequence). V lost 0 bases and J 2 bases, leaving 8 bases between the germline ends. The CDR3 is 15 residues long.

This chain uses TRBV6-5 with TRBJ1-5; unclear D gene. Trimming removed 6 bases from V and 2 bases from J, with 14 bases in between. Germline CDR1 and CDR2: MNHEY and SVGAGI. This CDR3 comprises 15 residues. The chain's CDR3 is CASSPRGQGNQPQHF. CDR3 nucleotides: TGTGCCAGCAGCCCACGGGGTCAAGGCAATCAGCCCCAGCATTTT.

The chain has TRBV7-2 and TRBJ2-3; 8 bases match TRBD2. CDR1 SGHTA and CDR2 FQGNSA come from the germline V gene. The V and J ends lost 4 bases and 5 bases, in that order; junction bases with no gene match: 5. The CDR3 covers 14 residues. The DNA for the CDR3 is TGTGCCAGCAGCTCCTTTAGCGGGGTAGATACGCAGTATTTT. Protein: CASSSFSGVDTQYF.